Listed below are T cell receptor beta chains from one sample, sequenced in a study of shared clonotypes between healthy human individuals. Assay: immunoSEQ multiplex PCR; the TCRdb copy retains only in-frame clones and omits some. The sample records roughly 2.1 million clones, about 92% being singletons. Sequenced input: naive CD8+ T cells from PBMCs. These receptors all come from a man aged 18 to 35 in good health. Some clones in this sample may be carry-over from other donors' samples. The CDR3 runs from the conserved cysteine through the conserved F or W. D genes are given only for firm matches. Clone size is given for some rows only: seen once, a few or many times, or a class if the clone is expanded.

CDR3nt	CDR3aa	j_gene	v_gene	abundance	d_gene
TGTGCCAGTAGCCCAACAGGGGGAGTTCAGCCCCAGCATTTT	CASSPTGGVQPQHF	TRBJ1-5	TRBV19	NA	TRBD1
TGTGCCAGTAGTAGGGGGGCCGGCAGGGGCACTGAAGCTTTCTTT	CASSRGAGRGTEAFF	TRBJ1-1	TRBV19	once	NA
TGTGCCAGCAGGACATTAGGGCTTGCCTACGAGCAGTACTTC	CASRTLGLAYEQYF	TRBJ2-7	TRBV6-4	NA	NA
TGTGCCAGCAGCCAAGAAGTCACTAGCGGGATAGGGGAAGAGACCCAGTACTTC	CASSQEVTSGIGEETQYF	TRBJ2-5	TRBV4-2	NA	TRBD2
TGTGCCAGCAGACAGGGAAAGCGGGAAGGGGGTACGCAGTATTTT	CASRQGKREGGTQYF	TRBJ2-3	TRBV27	NA	NA
TGTGCCAGCATGTATAGGGGACAGGGATCCTACGAGCAGTACTTC	CASMYRGQGSYEQYF	TRBJ2-7	TRBV28	NA	TRBD1
TGTGCCAGCAGCCTTGAACCCGACAGGGAAGGTGAAAAACTGTTTTTT	CASSLEPDREGEKLFF	TRBJ1-4	TRBV5-4	NA	TRBD1
TGTGCCAGCAGTTTGGAGGCTAGATACACAGATACGCAGTATTTT	CASSLEARYTDTQYF	TRBJ2-3	TRBV28	NA	NA
TGCGCCAGCAGTGACCGAGGGGTTGAGCAGTTCTTC	CASSDRGVEQFF	TRBJ2-1	TRBV10-1	NA	NA
TGTGCCAGCCTGGACAGGGAGCACTATGGCTACACCTTC	CASLDREHYGYTF	TRBJ1-2	TRBV6-5	NA	TRBD1
TGTGCCAGCAGTTCCCCCAAAATCACAGGGCACAATGAGCAGTTCTTC	CASSSPKITGHNEQFF	TRBJ2-1	TRBV27	NA	NA
TGTGCCAGCAGCTACGGGACTAGCGGGGACACCGGGGAGCTGTTTTTT	CASSYGTSGDTGELFF	TRBJ2-2	TRBV13	NA	TRBD2
TGTGCCAGCAGTGAATATAACCCAGGACTAGCGGGTGATGAGCAGTTCTTC	CASSEYNPGLAGDEQFF	TRBJ2-1	TRBV25-1	NA	TRBD2
TGTGCCAGCAGCGCCAGCGGGAGGGCCCCCTACGAGCAGTACTTC	CASSASGRAPYEQYF	TRBJ2-7	TRBV9	NA	TRBD2
TGTGCCAGCAGTTGGGCTAGCGTCACAAGCTCCTACGAGCAGTACTTC	CASSWASVTSSYEQYF	TRBJ2-7	TRBV27	NA	NA
TGTGCCAGCAGTTTCCCTGGCTCCTACGAGCAGTACTTC	CASSFPGSYEQYF	TRBJ2-7	TRBV7-2	NA	NA
TGTGCCATCAGTGAAGCTAGCGGTGCCAATGAGCAGTTCTTC	CAISEASGANEQFF	TRBJ2-1	TRBV10-3	NA	TRBD2
TGTGCCAGCAGCGTAGGCCCTTTTGAATCGGTAGCGGGAAGTCACATTCAGTACTTC	CASSVGPFESVAGSHIQYF	TRBJ2-4	TRBV9	NA	TRBD2
TGTGCCAGCAGCCCCGTTGGGTACGATGGCGAGCAGTACTTC	CASSPVGYDGEQYF	TRBJ2-7	TRBV7-9	few	NA
TGTGCCAGCAGTTGGTTACTAGCGGGAGTTTACGATGAGCAGTTCTTC	CASSWLLAGVYDEQFF	TRBJ2-1	TRBV27	NA	TRBD2
TGTGCCAGCAGCTCAAACAGTATGGGGAGATACGAGCAGTACTTC	CASSSNSMGRYEQYF	TRBJ2-7	TRBV11-2	NA	NA
TGTGCCAGGGGGACAGGTCGTTTCGAGCAGTACTTC	CARGTGRFEQYF	TRBJ2-7	TRBV2	NA	TRBD1
TGCGCCAGCAGCCAAGTTGGGAGTGCAACTAATGAAAAACTGTTTTTT	CASSQVGSATNEKLFF	TRBJ1-4	TRBV4-1	NA	NA
TGCGCCAGCAGCTTGCCCACCACCGGGGAGCTGTTTTTT	CASSLPTTGELFF	TRBJ2-2	TRBV5-1	NA	NA
TGTGCCAGCAGCTCGACAGGGGCTGGGGCCAACGTCCTGACTTTC	CASSSTGAGANVLTF	TRBJ2-6	TRBV7-9	NA	TRBD1
TGTGCCAGCAGCCCGGGAGGGACAGCGAACACTGAAGCTTTCTTT	CASSPGGTANTEAFF	TRBJ1-1	TRBV5-6	NA	TRBD1
TGCAGCGTTGAAGATTTGAAAGGGTTTCCTTATGGCTACACCTTC	CSVEDLKGFPYGYTF	TRBJ1-2	TRBV29-1	NA	NA
TGTGCCAGCAGCCTCGGACAGGGGGCGAACTATGGCTACACCTTC	CASSLGQGANYGYTF	TRBJ1-2	TRBV5-5	NA	TRBD1
TGTGCCAGCAGCCACACTCCGGGACTAGCAGTACAAGAGACCCAGTACTTC	CASSHTPGLAVQETQYF	TRBJ2-5	TRBV7-9	NA	TRBD2
TGTGCCAGCAGCCCGGGACTAGCGGGGGAGCAGTACTTC	CASSPGLAGEQYF	TRBJ2-7	TRBV11-2	NA	TRBD2
TGTGCCAGCAGTGATGTGGGAGGCACTGAAGCTTTCTTT	CASSDVGGTEAFF	TRBJ1-1	TRBV2	once	NA
TGCGCCAGCAGCCGGAGTACTACCTACGAGCAGTACTTC	CASSRSTTYEQYF	TRBJ2-7	TRBV5-1	NA	NA
TGTGCCAGCAGCTTAGGCAGGGGGACGCAAAAACTGTTTTTT	CASSLGRGTQKLFF	TRBJ1-4	TRBV5-6	NA	TRBD1
TGTGCCAGCAGCTATGACAGGGGGCCTTTCGCTGAAGCTTTCTTT	CASSYDRGPFAEAFF	TRBJ1-1	TRBV5-5	NA	TRBD1
TGTGCCAGCAAACCACAGGGAGAGGACCAAGAGACCCAGTACTTC	CASKPQGEDQETQYF	TRBJ2-5	TRBV27	once	NA
TGTGCCAGCAGGGCTGACAGGGCCTCCTACAATGAGCAGTTCTTC	CASRADRASYNEQFF	TRBJ2-1	TRBV28	NA	TRBD1
TGCGCCAGCAGCCAAGAGACAGGGCTCATGTTGGATACGCAGTATTTT	CASSQETGLMLDTQYF	TRBJ2-3	TRBV4-3	NA	TRBD1